This T cell receptor (beta chain) was sequenced in a study of T cell repertoires in ileal Crohn's disease. As for the study in general: Surgery for a complication: stricturing in approximately 60%, penetrating in 39%.

General study results and limits: Active smokers at surgery had more clonal expansions than non-smokers.

Trimming removed 4 bases from V and 4 bases from J, with 11 bases in between. CDR3 length: 13 amino acids. CDR1 is SGHRS and CDR2 is YFSETQ in the germline V gene. The time point denotes: inflamed ileum from the surgical specimen. This clone was detected only a few times. Its target is unknown. The protocol was immunoSEQ multiplex PCR, while the TCRdb copy is restricted to in-frame clones and leaves out a portion. The sample has about 17,000 clones, 76% seen once. This TCR was sampled from an adult with Crohn's disease. The chain has TRBV5-1 and TRBJ2-5; D remains unclear. Sequenced input: ileal tissue. CDR3 bases: TGCGCCAGCAGCCCTGATGTGGGAGAGACCCAGTACTTC. Its protein product is CASSPDVGETQYF.